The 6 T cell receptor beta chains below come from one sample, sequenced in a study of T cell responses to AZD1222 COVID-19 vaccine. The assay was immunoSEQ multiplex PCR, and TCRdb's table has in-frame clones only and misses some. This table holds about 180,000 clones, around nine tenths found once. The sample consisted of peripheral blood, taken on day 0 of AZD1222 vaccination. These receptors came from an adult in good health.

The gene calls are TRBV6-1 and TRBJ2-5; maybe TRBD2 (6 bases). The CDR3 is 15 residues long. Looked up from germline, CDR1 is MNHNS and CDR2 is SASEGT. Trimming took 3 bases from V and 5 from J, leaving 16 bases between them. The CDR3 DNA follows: TGTGCCAGCAGTGACCTTGGGGGGAGTAGGGAGACCCAGTACTTC. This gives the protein CASSDLGGSRETQYF.

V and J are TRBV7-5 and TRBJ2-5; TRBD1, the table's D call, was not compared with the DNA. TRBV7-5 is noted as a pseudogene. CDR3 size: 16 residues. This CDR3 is CVRSPGQGTNTETQYF. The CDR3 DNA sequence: TGTGTCAGAAGCCCGGGACAGGGCACAAATACGGAGACCCAGTACTTC.

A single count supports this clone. This CDR3 reads CASGLRRVEQYF. CDR3 bases: TGTGCTAGTGGTTTGCGGAGGGTCGAGCAGTACTTC. The rearrangement links TRBV12-5 to TRBJ2-7; possibly TRBD2 for D (6 bases). CDR3 length: 12 residues. Germline V gene lookup returns CDR1 LGHNT and CDR2 FRNRAP. Trimming shortened V by 2 bases and J by 6 bases, and 8 bases separated the two germline ends.

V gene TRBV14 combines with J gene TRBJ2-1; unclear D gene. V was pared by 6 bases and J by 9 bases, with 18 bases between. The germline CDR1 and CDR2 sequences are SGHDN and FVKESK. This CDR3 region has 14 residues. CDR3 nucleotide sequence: TGTGCCAGCAGGACCAGTGGGGAAGAGACTGAGCAGTTCTTC. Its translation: CASRTSGEETEQFF.

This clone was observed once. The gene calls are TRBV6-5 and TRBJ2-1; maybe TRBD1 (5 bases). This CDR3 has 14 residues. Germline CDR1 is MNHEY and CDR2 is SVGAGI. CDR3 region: CAHGADVSYNEQFF. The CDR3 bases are TGTGCTCATGGGGCGGACGTCTCCTACAATGAGCAGTTCTTC.

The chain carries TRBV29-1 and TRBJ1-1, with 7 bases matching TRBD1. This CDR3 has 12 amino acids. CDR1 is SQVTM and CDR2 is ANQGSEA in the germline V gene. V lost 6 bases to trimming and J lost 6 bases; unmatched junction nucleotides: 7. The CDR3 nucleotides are TGCAGCGTCGATACAGGGGATCCTGAAGCTTTCTTT. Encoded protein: CSVDTGDPEAFF.